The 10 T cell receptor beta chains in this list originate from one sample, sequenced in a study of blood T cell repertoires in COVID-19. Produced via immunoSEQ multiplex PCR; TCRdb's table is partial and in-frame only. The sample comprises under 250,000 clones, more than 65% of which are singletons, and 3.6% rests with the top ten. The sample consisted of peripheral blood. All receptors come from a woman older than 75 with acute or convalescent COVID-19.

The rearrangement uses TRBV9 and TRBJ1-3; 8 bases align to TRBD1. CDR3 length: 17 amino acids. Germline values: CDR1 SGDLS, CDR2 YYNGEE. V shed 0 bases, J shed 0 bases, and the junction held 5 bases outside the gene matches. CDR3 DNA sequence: TGTGCCAGCAGCGTAGAGGACAGGGCTTTCTCTGGAAACACCATATATTTT. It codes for CASSVEDRAFSGNTIYF. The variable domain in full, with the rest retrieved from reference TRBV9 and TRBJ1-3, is DSGVTQTPKHLITATGQRVTLRCSPRSGDLSVYWYQQSLDQGLQFLIQYYNGEERAKGNILERFSAQQFPDLHSELNLSSLELGDSALYFCASSVEDRAFSGNTIYFGEGSWLTVV.

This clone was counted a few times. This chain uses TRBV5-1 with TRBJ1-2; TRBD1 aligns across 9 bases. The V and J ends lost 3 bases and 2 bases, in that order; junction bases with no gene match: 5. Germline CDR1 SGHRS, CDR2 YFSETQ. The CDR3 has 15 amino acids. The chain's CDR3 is CASSWGDRENYGYTF. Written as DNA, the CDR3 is TGCGCCAGCAGCTGGGGGGACAGGGAAAACTATGGCTACACCTTC.

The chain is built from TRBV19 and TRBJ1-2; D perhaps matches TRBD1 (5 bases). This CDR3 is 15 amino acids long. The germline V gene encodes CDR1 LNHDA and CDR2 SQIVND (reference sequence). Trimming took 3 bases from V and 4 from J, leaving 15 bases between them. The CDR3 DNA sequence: TGTGCCAGTAGTATCCCGGGGGACTCCGTCTATGGCTACACCTTC. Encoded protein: CASSIPGDSVYGYTF.

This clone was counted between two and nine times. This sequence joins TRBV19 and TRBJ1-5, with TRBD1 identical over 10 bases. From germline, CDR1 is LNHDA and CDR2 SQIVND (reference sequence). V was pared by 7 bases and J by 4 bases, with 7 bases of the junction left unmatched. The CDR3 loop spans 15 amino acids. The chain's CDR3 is CASTGQGVRNQPQHF. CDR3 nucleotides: TGTGCCAGTACCGGACAGGGGGTAAGGAATCAGCCCCAGCATTTT.

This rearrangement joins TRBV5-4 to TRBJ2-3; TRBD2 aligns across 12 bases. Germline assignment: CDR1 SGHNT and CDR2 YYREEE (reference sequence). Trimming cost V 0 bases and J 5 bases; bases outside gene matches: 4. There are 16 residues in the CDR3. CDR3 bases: TGTGCCAGCAGCTTGGGACTAGCGGGGGCTGTAGATACGCAGTATTTT. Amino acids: CASSLGLAGAVDTQYF.

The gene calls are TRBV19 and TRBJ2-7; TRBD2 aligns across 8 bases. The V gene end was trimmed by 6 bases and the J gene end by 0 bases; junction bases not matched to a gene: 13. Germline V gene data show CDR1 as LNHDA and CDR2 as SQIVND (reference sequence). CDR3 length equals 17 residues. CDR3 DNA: TGTGCCAGTAGCGGGGGGGAGGTGCCTCCTGGCTCCTACGAGCAGTACTTC. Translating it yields CASSGGEVPPGSYEQYF.

CDR3 protein: CASSSKATSGYNEQFF. The DNA for the CDR3 is TGTGCCAGCAGCTCAAAGGCGACTAGCGGATACAATGAGCAGTTCTTC. The V and J genes are TRBV11-1 and TRBJ2-1; 9 nucleotides line up with TRBD2. The CDR3 has 16 amino acids. Per germline, CDR1 SGHAT and CDR2 FQDESV (reference sequence). V was pared by 4 bases and J by 4 bases, with 8 bases of the junction left unmatched.

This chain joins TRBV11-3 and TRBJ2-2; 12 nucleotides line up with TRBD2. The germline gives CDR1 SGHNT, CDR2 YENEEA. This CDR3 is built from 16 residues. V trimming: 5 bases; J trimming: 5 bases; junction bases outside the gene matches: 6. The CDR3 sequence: CASSPRLAGETGELFF. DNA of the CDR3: TGTGCCAGCAGCCCTAGACTAGCGGGGGAAACCGGGGAGCTGTTTTTT.

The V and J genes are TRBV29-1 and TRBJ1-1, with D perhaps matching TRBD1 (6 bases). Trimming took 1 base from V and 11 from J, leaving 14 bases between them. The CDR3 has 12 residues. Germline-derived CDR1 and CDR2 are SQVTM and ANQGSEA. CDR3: CSVEGQTGEAFF. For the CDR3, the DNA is TGCAGCGTTGAAGGGCAGACAGGCGAGGCTTTCTTT.

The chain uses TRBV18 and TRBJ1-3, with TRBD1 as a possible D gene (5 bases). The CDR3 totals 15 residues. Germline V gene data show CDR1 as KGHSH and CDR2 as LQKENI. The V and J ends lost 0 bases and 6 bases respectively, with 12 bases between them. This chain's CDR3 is CASSPPEGAENTIYF. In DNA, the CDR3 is TGTGCCAGCTCACCACCCGAAGGGGCGGAAAACACCATATATTTT. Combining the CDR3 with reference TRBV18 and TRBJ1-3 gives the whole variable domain NAGVMQNPRHLVRRRGQEARLRCSPMKGHSHVYWYRQLPEEGLKFMVYLQKENIIDESGMPKERFSAEFPKEGPSILRIQQVVRGDSAAYFCASSPPEGAENTIYFGEGSWLTVV.